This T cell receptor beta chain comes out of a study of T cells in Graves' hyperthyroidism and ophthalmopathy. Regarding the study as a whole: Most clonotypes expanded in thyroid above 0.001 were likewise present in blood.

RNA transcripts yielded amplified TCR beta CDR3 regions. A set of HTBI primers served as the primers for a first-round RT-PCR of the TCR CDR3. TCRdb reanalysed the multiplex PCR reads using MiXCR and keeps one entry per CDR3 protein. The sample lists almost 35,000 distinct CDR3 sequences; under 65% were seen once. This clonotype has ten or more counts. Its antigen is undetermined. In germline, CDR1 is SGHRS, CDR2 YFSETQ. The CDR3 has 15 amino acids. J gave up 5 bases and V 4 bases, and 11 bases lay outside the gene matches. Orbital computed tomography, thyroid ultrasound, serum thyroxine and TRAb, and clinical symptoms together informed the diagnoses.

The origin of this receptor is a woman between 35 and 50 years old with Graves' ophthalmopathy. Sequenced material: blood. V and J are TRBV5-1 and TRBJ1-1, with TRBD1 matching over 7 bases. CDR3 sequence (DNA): TGCGCCAGCAGCCCAAAACAGGGGAGTAAAACTGAAGCTTTCTTT. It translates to CASSPKQGSKTEAFF.